These 26 T cell receptor beta chains originate from one sample sequenced in a study of blood T cell repertoires in COVID-19. Measured with immunoSEQ multiplex PCR; TCRdb has only the in-frame clones, and not every one. This sample carries 55,000 to 80,000 clones, about three quarters of them seen once, and the ten largest clones take less than 10%. The sequencing input was peripheral blood. These TCRs come from a human donor in a cohort sampled during active COVID-19.

The chain carries TRBV4-1 and TRBJ2-4, with 15 bases lining up with TRBD2. The ends lost 4 bases at V and 3 bases at J; junction bases unmatched: 7. The CDR3 sequence is 18 residues long. The germline CDR1 and CDR2 sequences are MGHRA and YSYEKL. The CDR3 loop is CASSPGLAGGKGKNIQYF. In DNA, the CDR3 is TGCGCCAGCAGCCCCGGACTAGCGGGAGGGAAGGGCAAAAACATTCAGTACTTC.

This chain connects TRBV30 to TRBJ2-7, with 9 nucleotides matching TRBD1. The CDR3 runs to 13 residues. Unmatched junction bases numbered 7, after V lost 5 bases and J lost 5 bases. Per the germline V gene, CDR1 is GTSNPN and CDR2 is SVGIG (reference sequence). The CDR3, as DNA: TGTGCCTGGTCGACAGGGGGACGACACGAGCAGTACTTC. Protein sequence: CAWSTGGRHEQYF.

The chain has TRBV6-5 and TRBJ2-7; D is possibly TRBD2 (5 bases). This CDR3 has 15 residues. V was pared by 2 bases and J by 2 bases, with 13 bases between. Per the germline V gene, CDR1 is MNHEY and CDR2 is SVGAGI. CDR3 coding DNA: TGTGCCAGCAGTTACGAAGGAGCGGAGACCTACGAGCAGTACTTC. Protein product: CASSYEGAETYEQYF.

The J gene is TRBJ2-2, the V gene TRBV28; no clear D gene. The CDR3 is 13 amino acids. The germline CDR1 and CDR2 sequences are MDHEN and SYDVKM. Trimming left V 4 bases short and J 5 bases short, with 8 bases between. This chain's CDR3 is CASSSPGTGELFF. The DNA for the CDR3 is TGTGCCAGCAGTTCTCCAGGTACCGGGGAGCTGTTTTTT.

Details on this clone: A read error may produce the germline difference seen at one junction end. The chain employs TRBV29-1 and TRBJ2-3; TRBD2 matches at 10 bases. From germline, CDR1 is SQVTM and CDR2 ANQGSEA. The CDR3 covers 14 residues. As DNA, the CDR3 is TGCAGCGTAGAAGGGACTAGCGGCACAGATACGCAGTATTTT. This encodes CSVEGTSGTDTQYF.

The genes are TRBV7-6 and TRBJ1-1; a possible D gene is TRBD1 (5 bases). CDR3 length: 12 residues. CDR1 is SGHVS, CDR2 FNYEAQ, per germline. V lost 5 bases to trimming and J lost 10 bases, with 14 bases between them. For the CDR3, the DNA is TGTGCCAGCAGCGTCGGGTTAGGGGTAGCTTTCTTT. The encoded protein is CASSVGLGVAFF.

Regarding this clone: The junction differs from germline at one of its ends, possibly a read error. The gene calls are TRBV30 and TRBJ1-4; a weak D match, TRBD1 (6 bases). Germline V gene data show CDR1 as GTSNPN and CDR2 as SVGIG (reference sequence). The CDR3 runs to 11 residues. The CDR3 DNA reads as TGTGCCTGGAGTTCGCGGGGGACACGAGCTTTT. This gives the protein CAWSSRGTRAF.

The J gene is TRBJ2-6, the V gene TRBV6-5; D not certain. V dropped 2 bases and J dropped 0 bases, with 8 bases sitting between them. The CDR3 is 16 residues long. The germline V gene has CDR1 MNHEY and CDR2 SVGAGI. CDR3: CASSYLPGSGANVLTF. The CDR3 nucleotides read TGTGCCAGCAGTTACCTCCCGGGCTCTGGGGCCAACGTCCTGACTTTC.

The chain links TRBV6-2 or TRBV6-3 to TRBJ2-3, with 9 positions matching TRBD2. CDR3 length: 17 amino acids. With 0 bases clipped from V and 4 bases from J, the junction kept 8 bases outside the gene matches. CDR1 and CDR2 from the germline V gene are MNHEY and SVGEGT. CDR3 region: CASSYSTQREDPDTQYF. Here the CDR3 DNA reads TGTGCCAGCAGTTACTCGACGCAGCGGGAGGATCCAGATACGCAGTATTTT.

Concerning this clone: This may stem from a read error, because a much larger clone lies one nucleotide away. The identical CDR3 is also encoded by other nucleotide sequences in the sample. This chain joins TRBV28 and TRBJ1-2; D not certain. Germline V gene data show CDR1 as MDHEN and CDR2 as SYDVKM. The CDR3 loop spans 13 amino acids. The CDR3 reads CASSRPARNGYTF. DNA for the CDR3: TGTGCTAGCAGCCGCCCAGCGAGGAACGGCTACACCTTC.

The chain links TRBV7-9 to TRBJ2-7; 9 bases are a match to TRBD2. CDR1 is SEHNR and CDR2 is FQNEAQ in the germline V gene (reference sequence). Trimming at V came to 6 bases and at J to 3 bases, leaving 9 bases not matched to a gene. This CDR3 has 15 amino acids. CDR3 protein: CASRAPSGVGYEQYF. For the CDR3, the DNA is TGTGCCAGCAGGGCACCTAGCGGGGTTGGCTACGAGCAGTACTTC.

The chain is built from TRBV12-3 or TRBV12-4 and TRBJ1-1, with 7 bases lining up with TRBD1. The length of the CDR3 is 13 residues. The trim removed 4 bases at V and 6 bases at J, leaving 5 bases unmatched. This chain's CDR3 is CASSWTGPAEAFF. CDR3 sequence (DNA): TGTGCCAGCAGTTGGACAGGACCCGCTGAAGCTTTCTTT.

This chain joins TRBV24-1 and TRBJ2-7; D is possibly TRBD1 (7 bases). This CDR3 region has 14 residues. The germline gives CDR1 KGHDR, CDR2 SFDVKD. Trimming took 3 bases from V and 7 from J, leaving 15 bases between them. The CDR3 is CATSDAGQSGEQYF. CDR3 nucleotides: TGTGCCACCAGTGATGCGGGACAGTCGGGGGAGCAGTACTTC.

This chain uses TRBV6-2 or TRBV6-3 with TRBJ2-3, with 9 nucleotides matching TRBD2. The ends lost 5 bases at V and 2 bases at J; junction bases unmatched: 11. The CDR3 runs to 17 residues. Germline CDR1 reads MNHEY; CDR2 reads SVGEGT. CDR3 residues: CASSPSKGTSLTDTQYF. CDR3 DNA sequence: TGTGCCAGCAGTCCCTCTAAAGGGACTAGCCTCACAGATACGCAGTATTTT.

V gene TRBV3-1 (or the pseudogene TRBV3-2) combines with J gene TRBJ2-7; a possible D gene is TRBD2 (6 bases). The germline V gene encodes CDR1 LGHDT and CDR2 YNNKEL (reference sequence). V was cut by 4 bases and J by 12 bases, with 16 bases left in between. CDR3 size: 12 residues. The CDR3 sequence: CASSLGDSRGYF. Here the CDR3 DNA reads TGTGCCAGCAGCCTAGGGGACTCCCGAGGGTACTTC.

V gene TRBV5-4 combines with J gene TRBJ2-7; 13 bases align to TRBD2. Germline CDR1 SGHNT, CDR2 YYREEE (reference sequence). The CDR3 is 15 amino acids. The junction had 5 bases not matched to a gene; V was cut back by 4 bases and J by 4 bases. CDR3 protein: CASSGGLAGVYEQYF. The DNA of the CDR3 is TGTGCCAGCAGCGGAGGACTAGCGGGAGTTTACGAGCAGTACTTC.

A word on this clone: A single base separates this from a much larger clone, so it may be a read error. In the same sample, other DNA sequences code for this CDR3. This chain uses TRBV3-1 (or the pseudogene TRBV3-2) with TRBJ2-7, with D possibly TRBD2 on 6 matching bases. Germline V gene data show CDR1 as LGHDT and CDR2 as YNNKEL (reference sequence). This CDR3 has 13 residues. Between the trimmed V and J ends, which lost 1 base and 6 bases, there was a span of 10 bases. CDR3 protein: CASSQGSGGEQYF. DNA of the CDR3: TGTGCCAGCAGCCAAGGTTCCGGGGGCGAGCAGTACTTC.

The chain carries TRBV24-1 and TRBJ1-1, with TRBD1 as a possible D gene (6 bases). This CDR3 region has 14 residues. The germline V gene encodes CDR1 KGHDR and CDR2 SFDVKD. V gave up 4 bases and J gave up 1 base, with 9 bases separating them. This chain's CDR3 is CATSEGGRNTEAFF. The CDR3, as DNA: TGTGCCACCAGTGAAGGGGGACGGAACACTGAAGCTTTCTTT.

This sequence joins TRBV6-2 or TRBV6-3 and TRBJ1-2; D perhaps matches TRBD1 (5 bases). The CDR3 contains 14 residues. Germline V CDR1 and CDR2: MNHEY, SVGEGT. Trimming stripped 5 bases from V and 4 bases from J, with 14 bases between. The CDR3 DNA is TGTGCCAGCAGTCGAACGACAGTTTCCTATGGCTACACCTTC. Translating gives CASSRTTVSYGYTF.

The chain employs TRBV11-2 and TRBJ1-2, with 7 positions matching TRBD1. Trimming cost V 3 bases and J 3 bases; bases outside gene matches: 7. There are 15 residues in the CDR3. Germline CDR1 SGHAT, CDR2 FQNNGV. The CDR3 region is CASSFGGGFDYGYTF. The CDR3 DNA is TGTGCCAGCAGCTTCGGAGGGGGCTTTGACTATGGCTACACCTTC.

The V gene is TRBV18, the J gene TRBJ2-5; 8 bases align to TRBD2. Germline CDR1 is KGHSH and CDR2 is LQKENI. With V trimmed by 4 bases and J by 1 base, 11 bases remained unmatched. The CDR3 is 17 amino acids. The CDR3 DNA reads TGTGCCAGCTCACGACTAGCGACGGACCTGATCCAAGAGACCCAGTACTTC. It translates to CASSRLATDLIQETQYF. Complete variable domain (other parts from reference TRBV18 and TRBJ2-5): NAGVMQNPRHLVRRRGQEARLRCSPMKGHSHVYWYRQLPEEGLKFMVYLQKENIIDESGMPKERFSAEFPKEGPSILRIQQVVRGDSAAYFCASSRLATDLIQETQYFGPGTRLLVL.

This clone was picked up one time. The chain has TRBV2 and TRBJ2-3; weak D call: TRBD1 (5 bases). Germline lookup yields CDR1 SNHLY and CDR2 FYNNEI. The CDR3 is 11 amino acids. V was cut by 8 bases and J by 6 bases, with 9 bases left in between. As DNA, the CDR3 is TGTGCCAGCGACACAGGTGATACGCAGTATTTT. This encodes CASDTGDTQYF.

This clone was found once. The genes are TRBV6-1 and TRBJ2-5; D unclear. Germline-derived CDR1 and CDR2 are MNHNS and SASEGT. V lost 3 bases, J lost 1 base, and 12 bases lay in between. The length of the CDR3 is 15 residues. The CDR3 DNA follows: TGTGCCAGCAGTGACCCCCCTAGGTTCCAAGAGACCCAGTACTTC. Its protein product is CASSDPPRFQETQYF.

The chain uses TRBV4-2 and TRBJ2-3; TRBD2 matches 8 bases. Unmatched junction bases numbered 5, after V lost 6 bases and J lost 6 bases. The germline V gene encodes CDR1 LGHNA and CDR2 YNFKEQ. The CDR3 loop spans 13 amino acids. The chain's CDR3 is CASSPPGGDTQYF. The CDR3 nucleotides read TGTGCCAGCAGTCCCCCGGGAGGGGATACGCAGTATTTT.

This sequence joins TRBV24-1 and TRBJ2-1; 8 bases are a match to TRBD1. The V gene end was trimmed by 4 bases and the J gene end by 2 bases; junction bases not matched to a gene: 3. There are 15 residues in the CDR3. CDR1 and CDR2 from the germline V gene are KGHDR and SFDVKD. The CDR3 DNA reads as TGTGCCACCAGTGACTGGACAGGGCCCTACAATGAGCAGTTCTTC. It encodes CATSDWTGPYNEQFF.

J is TRBJ2-3 and V is TRBV11-2, with 8 bases identical to TRBD2. From germline, CDR1 is SGHAT and CDR2 FQNNGV. The CDR3 totals 16 residues. V was pared by 5 bases and J by 0 bases, with 7 bases of the junction left unmatched. CDR3 sequence: CASSAFTSGSTDTQYF. CDR3 sequence (DNA): TGTGCCAGCAGCGCTTTCACTAGCGGTAGCACAGATACGCAGTATTTT. Supplemented by reference TRBV11-2 and TRBJ2-3, the full variable domain reads EAGVAQSPRYKIIEKRQSVAFWCNPISGHATLYWYQQILGQGPKLLIQFQNNGVVDDSQLPKDRFSAERLKGVDSTLKIQPAKLEDSAVYLCASSAFTSGSTDTQYFGPGTRLTVL.